Shown below are 12 T cell receptor beta chains from a single sample sequenced in a study of control samples from healthy donors and cancer patients. Libraries were prepared by immunoSEQ multiplex PCR; TCRdb keeps only in-frame clonotypes and omits some of them. This table has approximately 82,000 clones, around 94% appearing once. The sample was blood. The receptor source for this set is a woman aged 18-29 years in good health.

This chain connects TRBV10-2 to TRBJ1-2, with D perhaps TRBD1 (5 bases). The CDR3 is 15 residues long. The V gene lost 3 bases and the J gene lost 6 bases, with 17 bases spanning the gap. CDR1 is WSHSY and CDR2 is SAAADI in the germline V gene. In DNA, the CDR3 is TGCGCCAGCAGTGAATTTGAGGGGTCTGTCGATGGCTACACCTTC. Protein product: CASSEFEGSVDGYTF.

The V gene is TRBV6-5, the J gene TRBJ1-5, with TRBD1 identical over 9 bases. CDR1 is MNHEY, CDR2 SVGAGI, per germline. J was trimmed by 2 bases and V by 6 bases; bases with no gene match: 5. The CDR3 covers 15 residues. The chain's CDR3 is CASSYRQGGNQPQHF. The CDR3 region has the DNA TGTGCCAGCAGCTACAGACAGGGGGGCAATCAGCCCCAGCATTTT.

This rearrangement joins TRBV28 to TRBJ2-7; D gene uncertain. Between the trimmed V and J ends, which lost 5 bases and 0 bases, there was a span of 14 bases. There are 15 residues in the CDR3. Germline assignment: CDR1 MDHEN and CDR2 SYDVKM. CDR3 amino acids: CASSPPRATSYEQYF. The DNA for the CDR3 is TGTGCCAGCAGTCCCCCTCGCGCAACCTCCTACGAGCAGTACTTC.

This clone was counted a single time. As DNA, the CDR3 is TGTGCCACCAGACGAGCCGGGACTAGCGGAGTAGAGACCCAGTACTTC. This translates into CATRRAGTSGVETQYF. The chain is built from TRBV27 and TRBJ2-5, with 11 bases lining up with TRBD2. This CDR3 region has 16 residues. CDR1 MNHEY and CDR2 SMNVEV come from the germline V gene (reference sequence). V lost 10 bases, J lost 4 bases, and 14 bases stayed unmatched.

The chain links TRBV5-1 to TRBJ2-2, with D tentatively TRBD1 (5 bases). V lost 0 bases and J 5 bases, leaving 23 bases between the germline ends. CDR1 SGHRS and CDR2 YFSETQ come from the germline V gene. CDR3 length: 19 residues. CDR3 DNA sequence: TGCGCCAGCAGCTTGGTTTGGACCGAGACGGACACAAGGACCGGGGAGCTGTTTTTT. Translation: CASSLVWTETDTRTGELFF.

V gene TRBV19 combines with J gene TRBJ2-2, with TRBD1 as a possible D gene (6 bases). V shed 3 bases and J shed 3 bases, with 14 bases lying between them. The germline V gene has CDR1 LNHDA and CDR2 SQIVND (reference sequence). CDR3 length equals 16 residues. CDR3 in DNA: TGTGCCAGTAGTATTGGGGCGGACAGACACACCGGGGAGCTGTTTTTT. As protein: CASSIGADRHTGELFF.

This chain uses TRBV6-2 or TRBV6-3 with TRBJ1-3; possible D gene TRBD1, 6 bases. CDR1 and CDR2 (germline): MNHEY, SVGEGT. CDR3 size: 16 residues. V lost 5 bases, J lost 5 bases, and 19 bases lay in between. CDR3 sequence reads: CASSGTNREDRNTIYF. As DNA, the CDR3 is TGTGCCAGCAGTGGAACCAACAGGGAGGATAGAAACACCATATATTTT.

This chain links TRBV7-9 with TRBJ1-6, with D unresolved. CDR1 and CDR2 (germline): SEHNR, FQNEAQ (reference sequence). V lost 2 bases and J 1 base, leaving 15 bases between the germline ends. The CDR3 has 18 residues. The DNA of the CDR3 is TGTGCCAGCAGCTTACCGGAGGGTCTCGGGTCCTATAATTCACCCCTCCACTTT. Its protein is CASSLPEGLGSYNSPLHF.

V usage is TRBV24-1 and J usage is TRBJ1-5, with D unresolved. The CDR3 extends over 12 amino acids. CDR1 KGHDR and CDR2 SFDVKD come from the germline V gene. Trimming took off 7 bases at V and 4 bases at J, with 7 bases between the two ends. This chain's CDR3 is CATSLMNQPQHF. CDR3 bases: TGTGCCACCAGCCTCATGAATCAGCCCCAGCATTTT.

This sequence joins TRBV29-1 and TRBJ2-1; 12 nucleotides align to TRBD2. The germline V gene encodes CDR1 SQVTM and CDR2 ANQGSEA. V lost 7 bases and J lost 7; bases outside the gene matches: 8. This CDR3 comprises 14 residues. CDR3 nucleotide sequence: TGCAGCGCCGCGACTAGCGGGAGATTTAATGAGCAGTTCTTC. This translates into CSAATSGRFNEQFF.

This clone was recorded only once. This chain joins TRBV4-1 and TRBJ2-1; 8 positions match TRBD2. The J segment lost 5 bases and the V segment lost 3 bases, leaving 6 bases of the junction unmatched. In germline, CDR1 is MGHRA, CDR2 YSYEKL. CDR3 length: 15 amino acids. The CDR3 DNA reads TGCGCCAGCAGCCACCGAGCGGGGGCCGACAATGAGCAGTTCTTC. Protein sequence: CASSHRAGADNEQFF.

Turning to this clone: At one of its ends the junction is not consistent with the germline gene, which may arise from a read error. This chain uses TRBV7-2 with TRBJ1-4, with D possibly TRBD1 on 5 matching bases. Looked up from germline, CDR1 is SGHTA and CDR2 is FQGNSA. CDR3 length equals 17 residues. In DNA, the CDR3 is TGTGCCAGCAGCCTAGCGCCCCCGGGGGTATTCGGTGAAAAACTGTTTTTT. This encodes CASSLAPPGVFGEKLFF.